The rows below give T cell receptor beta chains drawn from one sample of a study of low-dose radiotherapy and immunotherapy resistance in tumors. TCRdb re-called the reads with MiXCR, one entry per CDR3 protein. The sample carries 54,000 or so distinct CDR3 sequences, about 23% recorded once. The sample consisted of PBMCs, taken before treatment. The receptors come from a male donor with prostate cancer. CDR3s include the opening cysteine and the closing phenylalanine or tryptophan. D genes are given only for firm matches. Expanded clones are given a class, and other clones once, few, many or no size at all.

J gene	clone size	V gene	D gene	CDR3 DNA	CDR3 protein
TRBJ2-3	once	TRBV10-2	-	TGCGCCAGCAGTACGGGGGGCGGAGATACGCAGTATTTT	CASSTGGGDTQYF
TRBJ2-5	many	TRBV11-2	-	TGTGCCAGCAGCTTAGATCTTGGGGCCCAGTACTTC	CASSLDLGAQYF
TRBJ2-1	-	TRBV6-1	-	TGTGCCAGCAGTCCCCGGAGGACAAGTGCGGGCAATGAGCAGTTCTTC	CASSPRRTSAGNEQFF
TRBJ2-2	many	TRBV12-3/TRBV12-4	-	TGTGCCAGCAGTTTAGGGGCAGGGGCCGGGGAGCTGTTTTTT	CASSLGAGAGELFF
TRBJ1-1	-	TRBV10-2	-	TGCGCCAGCAGTGAGTCGTATAACGAAGCTTTCTTT	CASSESYNEAFF
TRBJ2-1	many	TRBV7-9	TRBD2	TGTGCCAGCAGGGCAACTAGCGGGGGGAACAATGAGCAGTTCTTC	CASRATSGGNNEQFF
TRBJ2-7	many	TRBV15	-	TGTGCCACCAGCAGAGAAACTGGGACACTCGGGGAGCAGTACTTC	CATSRETGTLGEQYF
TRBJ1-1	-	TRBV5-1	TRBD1	TGCGCCAGCAGCTACTACAGGGGAAAGAACACTGAAGCTTTCTTT	CASSYYRGKNTEAFF
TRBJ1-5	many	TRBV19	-	TGTGCCAGTAGTATAGGGACGGGGGCCAATCAGCCCCAGCATTTT	CASSIGTGANQPQHF
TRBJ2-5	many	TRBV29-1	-	TGCAGCACATTCGTCGGGACCCAGTACTTC	CSTFVGTQYF
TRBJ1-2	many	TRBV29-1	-	TGCAGCGTTGCGTCAGGGAAGCATGGCTACACCTTC	CSVASGKHGYTF
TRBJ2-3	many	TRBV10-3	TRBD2	TGTGCCATCAGTGGTACGGCGGGAGGGCCAGATACGCAGTATTTT	CAISGTAGGPDTQYF
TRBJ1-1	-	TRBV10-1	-	TGCGCCAGCAGTGACGGGGGGCATGGTGAAGCTTTCTTT	CASSDGGHGEAFF
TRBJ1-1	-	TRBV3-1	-	TGTGCCAGCAGCCAAAGCTCCTCTTCCGCTTTCTTT	CASSQSSSSAFF
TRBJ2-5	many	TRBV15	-	TGTGCCACCAGCAAAGATCTGGGCTCAGAGACCCAGTACTTC	CATSKDLGSETQYF
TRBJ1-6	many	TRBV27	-	TGTGCCAGCAGTTTTGAGACAGATAATTCACCCCTCCACTTT	CASSFETDNSPLHF
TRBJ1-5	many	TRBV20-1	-	TGCAGTGCTAGGGCTCTGGGGAATCAGCCCCAGCATTTT	CSARALGNQPQHF
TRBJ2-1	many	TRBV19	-	TGTGCCAGTAGTATAGATAGGGGGAATGAGCAGTTCTTC	CASSIDRGNEQFF
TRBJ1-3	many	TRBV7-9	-	TGTGCCAGCAGCTTAAGTAGAGACTCTGGAAACACCATATATTTT	CASSLSRDSGNTIYF
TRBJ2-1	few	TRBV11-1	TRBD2	TGTGCCAGCAGCTTTGACCGGACGGGGGGAGGTGAGCAGTTCTTC	CASSFDRTGGGEQFF
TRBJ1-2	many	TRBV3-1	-	TGTGCCAGCAGTGCAGCTACTAACTATGGCTACACCTTC	CASSAATNYGYTF
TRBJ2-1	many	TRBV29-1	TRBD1	TGCAGCGTTGGGTCCGCAGGGGGATCCTACAATGAGCAGTTCTTC	CSVGSAGGSYNEQFF
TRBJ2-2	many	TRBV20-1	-	TGCAGTGCTAGAGACACCGGGGAGCTGTTTTTT	CSARDTGELFF
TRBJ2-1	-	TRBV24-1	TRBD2	TGTGCCACCAGTGACCATAGCGGGAGGGCCGGGTTCTTC	CATSDHSGRAGFF
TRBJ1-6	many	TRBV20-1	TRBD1	TGCAGTGCCCAGGGGGCTAGTAATTCACCCCTCCACTTT	CSAQGASNSPLHF
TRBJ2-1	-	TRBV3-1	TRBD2	TGTGCCAGCAGTTGGACTAGTACCTACAATGAGCAGTTCTTC	CASSWTSTYNEQFF
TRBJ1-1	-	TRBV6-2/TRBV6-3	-	TGTGCCAGCAGCATCGACAGGAGGGTTCTCACTGAAGCTTTCTTT	CASSIDRRVLTEAFF
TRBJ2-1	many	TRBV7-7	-	TGTGCCAGCAGCGCCAACCCGGACAGCTACAATGAGCAGTTCTTC	CASSANPDSYNEQFF
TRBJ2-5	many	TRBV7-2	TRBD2	TGTGCCAGCAGCCCTTTGGGGGGGTCCCAAGAGACCCAGTACTTC	CASSPLGGSQETQYF
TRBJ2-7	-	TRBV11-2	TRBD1	TGTGCCAGCAGCTTATCCGGGACAGAAAGCTACGAGCAGTACTTC	CASSLSGTESYEQYF
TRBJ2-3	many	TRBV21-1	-	TGTGCCAGCAGCAAGGCCTTCGTCACAGATACGCAGTATTTT	CASSKAFVTDTQYF
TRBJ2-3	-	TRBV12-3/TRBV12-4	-	TGTGCCAGCAGTCGTTCCCGCAGCACAGATACGCAGTATTTT	CASSRSRSTDTQYF
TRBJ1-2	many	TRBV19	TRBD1	TGTGCCAGTAGTACAACCGGGACAGGGACTTCCTATGGCTACACCTTC	CASSTTGTGTSYGYTF
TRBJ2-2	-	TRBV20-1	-	TGCAGTGCTCCGGACAGCGCGAACACCGGGGAGCTGTTTTTT	CSAPDSANTGELFF
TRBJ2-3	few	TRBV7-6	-	TGTGCCAGCAGCGCGTCCCTTGGTGGGACAGATACGCAGTATTTT	CASSASLGGTDTQYF
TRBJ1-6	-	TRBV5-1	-	TGCGCCAGCAGCCCCGGCGGCTCCTATAATTCACCCCTCCACTTT	CASSPGGSYNSPLHF
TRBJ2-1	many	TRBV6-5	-	TGTGCCAGCAGCCCGCGGGGTACAATGACGCAGTTCTTC	CASSPRGTMTQFF
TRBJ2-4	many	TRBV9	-	TGTGCCAGCAGCGGATCCCCTCAGCGGCAAAACATTCAGTACTTC	CASSGSPQRQNIQYF
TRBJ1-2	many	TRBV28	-	TGTGCCAGCAGTTTAGCGGGTCCCCTTCGCTACACCTTC	CASSLAGPLRYTF
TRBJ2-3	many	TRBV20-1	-	TGCAGTGCTCCGAGGGGGGATTCACCCACAGATACGCAGTATTTT	CSAPRGDSPTDTQYF
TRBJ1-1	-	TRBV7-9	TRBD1	TGTGCCAGCAGCGAAACAGGGGGCGAAGTAGCTTTCTTT	CASSETGGEVAFF